The rows below give T cell receptor beta chains drawn from one sample of a study of response to subunit inactivated influenza vaccine. TCRdb re-derived calls from the RT-PCR reads in MiXCR, one entry per CDR3 protein. Seen here are about half a million distinct CDR3 sequences, approximately 7.7% observed once, and the top ten hold roughly 13%. The source was PBMCs from blood, collected roughly 24 months after vaccination. Receptors originate from a man aged 45 to 70 who received an inactivated influenza vaccine. The CDR3 runs from the conserved cysteine through the conserved F or W. A D gene is named only where the DNA matches it firmly. Clone size is shown for a subset of rows, as once, few, many or a class of expanded clone.

abundance: many; d_gene: .; v_gene: TRBV5-1; j_gene: TRBJ2-2; CDR3aa: CASSYGGEAGELFF; CDR3nt: TGCGCCAGCAGCTACGGGGGTGAGGCCGGGGAGCTGTTTTTT
abundance: few; d_gene: TRBD1; v_gene: TRBV12-3/TRBV12-4; j_gene: TRBJ1-1; CDR3aa: CASSLAIGGATEAFF; CDR3nt: TGTGCCAGCAGTTTAGCGATAGGGGGCGCGACTGAAGCTTTCTTT
abundance: few; d_gene: TRBD2; v_gene: TRBV20-1; j_gene: TRBJ2-5; CDR3aa: CSARADGRGETQYF; CDR3nt: TGCAGTGCTAGAGCGGACGGGAGGGGAGAGACCCAGTACTTC
abundance: .; d_gene: .; v_gene: TRBV27; j_gene: TRBJ2-5; CDR3aa: CASSFLRGNQETQYF; CDR3nt: TGTGCCAGCAGTTTTTTGCGGGGAAACCAAGAGACCCAGTACTTC
abundance: few; d_gene: .; v_gene: TRBV7-9; j_gene: TRBJ2-5; CDR3aa: CASSLGILGETQYF; CDR3nt: TGTGCCAGCAGCTTAGGGATTCTTGGGGAGACCCAGTACTTC
abundance: .; d_gene: TRBD1; v_gene: TRBV20-1; j_gene: TRBJ1-4; CDR3aa: CSAGDRVNHEKLFF; CDR3nt: TGCAGTGCCGGGGACAGGGTCAACCATGAAAAACTGTTTTTT
abundance: many; d_gene: TRBD2; v_gene: TRBV24-1; j_gene: TRBJ2-2; CDR3aa: CATSERDGRTGELFF; CDR3nt: TGTGCCACGTCGGAGCGGGACGGACGAACCGGGGAGCTGTTTTTT
abundance: .; d_gene: TRBD2; v_gene: TRBV28; j_gene: TRBJ2-5; CDR3aa: CASSAVGTSGGAFRETQYF; CDR3nt: TGTGCCAGCAGTGCGGTCGGGACTAGCGGGGGGGCATTTAGAGAGACCCAGTACTTC
abundance: many; d_gene: .; v_gene: TRBV7-9; j_gene: TRBJ2-3; CDR3aa: CASSLTFSTDTQYF; CDR3nt: TGTGCCAGCAGCTTAACATTTAGCACAGATACGCAGTATTTT
abundance: .; d_gene: TRBD1; v_gene: TRBV10-3; j_gene: TRBJ2-7; CDR3aa: CAISGIPGTDSYEQYF; CDR3nt: TGTGCCATCAGTGGCATCCCCGGGACAGACTCCTACGAGCAGTACTTC
abundance: many; d_gene: .; v_gene: TRBV3-1; j_gene: TRBJ1-6; CDR3aa: CASSPLVGDSPLHF; CDR3nt: TGTGCCAGCAGCCCCCTAGTCGGGGATTCACCCCTCCACTTT
abundance: many; d_gene: TRBD1; v_gene: TRBV29-1; j_gene: TRBJ2-3; CDR3aa: CSVPQGATDTQYF; CDR3nt: TGCAGCGTTCCTCAGGGGGCTACAGATACGCAGTATTTT
abundance: .; d_gene: .; v_gene: TRBV20-1; j_gene: TRBJ2-2; CDR3aa: CSARSGTTNTGELFF; CDR3nt: TGCAGTGCTAGGTCCGGGACAACGAACACCGGGGAGCTGTTTTTT
abundance: few; d_gene: TRBD2; v_gene: TRBV6-2/TRBV6-3; j_gene: TRBJ2-1; CDR3aa: CASSRHTGTSGRPWNEQFF; CDR3nt: TGTGCCAGCAGCCGACACACCGGGACTAGCGGGAGGCCGTGGAATGAGCAGTTCTTC
abundance: .; d_gene: .; v_gene: TRBV30; j_gene: TRBJ2-1; CDR3aa: CAWSIGLPGAFFEQFF; CDR3nt: TGTGCCTGGAGTATTGGTTTGCCAGGAGCATTTTTCGAGCAGTTCTTC
abundance: .; d_gene: TRBD1; v_gene: TRBV12-3/TRBV12-4; j_gene: TRBJ1-2; CDR3aa: CASSGTEQTYGYTF; CDR3nt: TGTGCCAGCAGCGGGACAGAGCAAACGTATGGCTACACCTTC
abundance: .; d_gene: TRBD1; v_gene: TRBV20-1; j_gene: TRBJ1-2; CDR3aa: CSASDRGHGYTF; CDR3nt: TGCAGTGCTTCCGACAGGGGGCACGGCTACACCTTC
abundance: many; d_gene: .; v_gene: TRBV7-2; j_gene: TRBJ2-2; CDR3aa: CASSLSMLSAGTGELFF; CDR3nt: TGTGCCAGCAGCTTAAGTATGTTGTCGGCCGGCACCGGGGAGCTGTTTTTT
abundance: .; d_gene: .; v_gene: TRBV5-1; j_gene: TRBJ2-3; CDR3aa: CASRWRDYSTDTQYF; CDR3nt: TGCGCCAGCAGATGGCGAGACTATAGCACAGATACGCAGTATTTT
abundance: many; d_gene: .; v_gene: TRBV5-1; j_gene: TRBJ1-2; CDR3aa: CASRKEGSGYTF; CDR3nt: TGCGCCAGCAGGAAGGAGGGGTCTGGCTACACCTTC
abundance: few; d_gene: TRBD1; v_gene: TRBV20-1; j_gene: TRBJ2-7; CDR3aa: CSARMDRAREQYF; CDR3nt: TGCAGTGCTAGGATGGACAGGGCCCGCGAGCAGTACTTC
abundance: many; d_gene: TRBD1; v_gene: TRBV10-3; j_gene: TRBJ1-1; CDR3aa: CAISWDRDTEAFF; CDR3nt: TGTGCCATCAGTTGGGACAGAGACACTGAAGCTTTCTTT
abundance: few; d_gene: .; v_gene: TRBV7-2; j_gene: TRBJ2-5; CDR3aa: CASSSSRVGETQYF; CDR3nt: TGTGCCAGCAGCTCCTCCAGGGTTGGTGAGACCCAGTACTTC
abundance: .; d_gene: .; v_gene: TRBV20-1; j_gene: TRBJ1-4; CDR3aa: CSARASRVNEKLFF; CDR3nt: TGCAGTGCTAGAGCGAGTAGAGTTAATGAAAAACTGTTTTTT